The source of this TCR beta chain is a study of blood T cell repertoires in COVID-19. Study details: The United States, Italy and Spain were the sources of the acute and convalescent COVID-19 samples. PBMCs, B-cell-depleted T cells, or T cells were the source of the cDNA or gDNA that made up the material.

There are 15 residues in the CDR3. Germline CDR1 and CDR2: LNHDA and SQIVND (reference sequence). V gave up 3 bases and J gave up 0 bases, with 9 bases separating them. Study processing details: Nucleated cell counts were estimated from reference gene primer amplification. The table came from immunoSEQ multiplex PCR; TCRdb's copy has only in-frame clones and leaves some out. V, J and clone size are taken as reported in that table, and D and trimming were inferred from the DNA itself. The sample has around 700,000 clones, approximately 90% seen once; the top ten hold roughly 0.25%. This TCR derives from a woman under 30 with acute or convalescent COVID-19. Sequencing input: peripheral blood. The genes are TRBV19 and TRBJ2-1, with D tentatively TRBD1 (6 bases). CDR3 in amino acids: CASSIRGSSYNEQFF. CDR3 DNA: TGTGCCAGTAGTATCAGGGGAAGCTCCTACAATGAGCAGTTCTTC.